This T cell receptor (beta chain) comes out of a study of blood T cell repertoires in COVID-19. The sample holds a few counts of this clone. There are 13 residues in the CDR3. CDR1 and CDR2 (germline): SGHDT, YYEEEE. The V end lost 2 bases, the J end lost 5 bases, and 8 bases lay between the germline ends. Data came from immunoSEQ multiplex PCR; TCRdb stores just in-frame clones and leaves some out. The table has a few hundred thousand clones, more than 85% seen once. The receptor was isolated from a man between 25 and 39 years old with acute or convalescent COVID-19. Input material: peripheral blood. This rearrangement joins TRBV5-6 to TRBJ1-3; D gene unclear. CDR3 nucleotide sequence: TGTGCCAGCAGCTTACAGCCCAGAAACACCATATATTTT. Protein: CASSLQPRNTIYF.